The clone carrying this TCR beta chain has more than one count but fewer than ten. The data were obtained in a study of cytotoxic CD8 clonotypes in ibrutinib-treated CLL. Sequencing was performed with immunoSEQ multiplex PCR; in TCRdb, only in-frame clones are kept and a portion is missing. The sample has tens of thousands of clones; around half are singletons. CDR1 is MGHDK and CDR2 is SYGVNS in the germline V gene. This CDR3 contains 16 residues. V gave up 4 bases and J gave up 1 base, with 16 bases separating them. The input for sequencing was PBMCs, taken after 12 months of ibrutinib treatment. This TCR came from a human donor with chronic lymphocytic leukemia. The chain links TRBV25-1 to TRBJ1-1, with D possibly matching TRBD1 (5 bases). CDR3: CASSGLGSGTNTEAFF. CDR3 in DNA: TGTGCCAGCAGTGGCCTAGGTTCAGGGACGAACACTGAAGCTTTCTTT.